This T cell receptor beta chain was sequenced during a study of T cells in Graves' hyperthyroidism and ophthalmopathy. Study-wide points: By a 13 V-J model, ophthalmopathy was set apart from stable hyperthyroidism.

This clonotype occurred a few times. Its antigen remains unidentified. Ophthalmopathy cases met thresholds of Clinical Activity Score at least 3, NOSPECS grade at least 4 and duration under 3 months. This sample holds PBMCs from about 10 ml fresh peripheral blood. Trimming took 7 bases from V and 5 from J, leaving 13 bases between them. The CDR3 covers 13 residues. The germline V gene encodes CDR1 MNHNS and CDR2 SASEGT. Amplified TCR beta CDR3 regions derived from RNA transcripts. With the HTBI primer set, the TCR CDR3 went through a first round of RT-PCR. TCRdb ran MiXCR on the multiplex PCR reads and lists one entry per CDR3 protein. The sample includes hundreds of thousands of distinct CDR3 sequences, around 13% of them seen just once.

The chain is built from TRBV6-1 and TRBJ2-3; a weak D match, TRBD1 (5 bases). The sequence was obtained from a woman aged 40 to 50 with Graves' ophthalmopathy. Material: blood. In DNA form, the CDR3 reads TGTGCCAGCAATAGGGCAGGGAAAGATACGCAGTATTTT. Translated: CASNRAGKDTQYF.